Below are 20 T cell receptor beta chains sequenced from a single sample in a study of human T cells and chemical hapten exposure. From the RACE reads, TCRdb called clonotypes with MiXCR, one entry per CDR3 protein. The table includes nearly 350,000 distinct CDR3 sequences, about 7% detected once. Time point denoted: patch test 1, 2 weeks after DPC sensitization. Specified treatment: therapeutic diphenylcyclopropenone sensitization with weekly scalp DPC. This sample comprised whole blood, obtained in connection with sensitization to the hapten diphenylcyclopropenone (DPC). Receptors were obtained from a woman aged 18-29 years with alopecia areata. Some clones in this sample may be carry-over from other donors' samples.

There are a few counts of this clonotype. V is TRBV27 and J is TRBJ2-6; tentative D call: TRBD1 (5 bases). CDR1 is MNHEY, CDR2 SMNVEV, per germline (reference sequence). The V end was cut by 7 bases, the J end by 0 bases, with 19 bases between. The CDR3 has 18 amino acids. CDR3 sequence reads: CASMERGSPLSGANVLTF. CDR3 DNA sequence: TGTGCCAGCATGGAAAGGGGATCACCCCTCTCTGGGGCCAACGTCCTGACTTTC.

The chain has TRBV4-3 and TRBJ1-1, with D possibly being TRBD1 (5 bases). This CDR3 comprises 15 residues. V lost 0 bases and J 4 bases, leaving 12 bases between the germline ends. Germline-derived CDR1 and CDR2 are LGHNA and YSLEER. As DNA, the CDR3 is TGCGCCAGCAGCCAAGAAGTAGGGGTTGGCACTGAAGCTTTCTTT. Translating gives CASSQEVGVGTEAFF.

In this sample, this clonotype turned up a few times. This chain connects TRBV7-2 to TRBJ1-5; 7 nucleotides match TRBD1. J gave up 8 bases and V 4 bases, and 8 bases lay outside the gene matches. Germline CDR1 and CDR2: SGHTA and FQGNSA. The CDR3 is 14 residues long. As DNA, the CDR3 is TGTGCCAGCAGCTCCAACAGGGGCCCTGAGCCCCAGCATTTT. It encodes CASSSNRGPEPQHF. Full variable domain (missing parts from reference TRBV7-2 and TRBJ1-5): GAGVSQSPSNKVTEKGKDVELRCDPISGHTALYWYRQSLGQGLEFLIYFQGNSAPDKSGLPSDRFSAERTGGSVSTLTIQRTQQEDSAVYLCASSSNRGPEPQHFGDGTRLSIL.

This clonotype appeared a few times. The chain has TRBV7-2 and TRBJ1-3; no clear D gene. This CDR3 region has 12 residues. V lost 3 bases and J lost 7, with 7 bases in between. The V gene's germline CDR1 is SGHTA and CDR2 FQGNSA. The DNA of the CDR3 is TGTGCCAGCAGCTTTCTCGCGAACACCATATATTTT. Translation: CASSFLANTIYF.

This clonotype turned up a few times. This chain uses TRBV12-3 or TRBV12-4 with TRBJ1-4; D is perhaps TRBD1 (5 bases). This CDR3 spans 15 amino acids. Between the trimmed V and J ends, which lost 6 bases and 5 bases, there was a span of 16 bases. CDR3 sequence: CASSFPGQRNEKLFF. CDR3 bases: TGTGCCAGCAGCTTCCCGGGGCAGCGGAATGAAAAACTGTTTTTT.

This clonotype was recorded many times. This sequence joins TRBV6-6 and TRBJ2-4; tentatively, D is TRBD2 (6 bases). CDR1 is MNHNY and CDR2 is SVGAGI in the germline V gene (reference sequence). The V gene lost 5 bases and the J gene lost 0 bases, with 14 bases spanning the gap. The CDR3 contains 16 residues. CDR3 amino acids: CASSGSSVLAKNIQYF. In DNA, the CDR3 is TGTGCCAGCAGTGGCTCTAGCGTCCTAGCCAAAAACATTCAGTACTTC.

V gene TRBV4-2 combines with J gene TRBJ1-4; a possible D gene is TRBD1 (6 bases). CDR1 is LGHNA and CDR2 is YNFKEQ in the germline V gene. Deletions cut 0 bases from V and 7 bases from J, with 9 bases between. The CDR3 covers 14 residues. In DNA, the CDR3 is TGTGCCAGCAGCCAAGACAGGGGCGGTGAAAAACTGTTTTTT. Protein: CASSQDRGGEKLFF.

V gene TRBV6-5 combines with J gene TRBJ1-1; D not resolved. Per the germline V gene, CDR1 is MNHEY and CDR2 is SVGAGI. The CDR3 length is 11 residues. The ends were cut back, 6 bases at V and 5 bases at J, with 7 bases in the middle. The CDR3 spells CASRMGTEAFF. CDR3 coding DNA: TGTGCCAGCAGAATGGGGACTGAAGCTTTCTTT.

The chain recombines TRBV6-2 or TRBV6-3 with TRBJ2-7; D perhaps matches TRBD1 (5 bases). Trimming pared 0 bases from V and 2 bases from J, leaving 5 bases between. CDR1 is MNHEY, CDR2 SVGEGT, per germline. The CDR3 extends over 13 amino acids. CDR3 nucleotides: TGTGCCAGCAGTTACTCCAGGGCCTACGAGCAGTACTTC. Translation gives CASSYSRAYEQYF.

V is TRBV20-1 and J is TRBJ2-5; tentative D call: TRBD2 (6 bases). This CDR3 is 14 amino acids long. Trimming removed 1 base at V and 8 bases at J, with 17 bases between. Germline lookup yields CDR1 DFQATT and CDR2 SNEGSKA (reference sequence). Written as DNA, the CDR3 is TGCAGTGCTAGAGGCCCGACTAGTCGCCGCACCCAGTACTTC. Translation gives CSARGPTSRRTQYF.

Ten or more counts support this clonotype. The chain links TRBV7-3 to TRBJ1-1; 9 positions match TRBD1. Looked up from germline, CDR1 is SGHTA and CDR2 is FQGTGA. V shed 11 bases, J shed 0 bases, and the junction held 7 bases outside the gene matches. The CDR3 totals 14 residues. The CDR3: CASKQGAMNTEAFF. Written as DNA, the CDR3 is TGTGCCTCGAAACAGGGGGCTATGAACACTGAAGCTTTCTTT.

The DNA for the CDR3 is TGTGCCATCAGTGGGGACGGGACCGCCACAGATACGCAGTATTTT. Translation gives CAISGDGTATDTQYF. The genes are TRBV10-3 and TRBJ2-3; perhaps D is TRBD1 or TRBD2 (5 bases each). CDR1 and CDR2 (germline): ENHRY, SYGVKD. Trimming removed 4 bases from V and 2 bases from J, with 13 bases in between. The CDR3 runs 15 residues.

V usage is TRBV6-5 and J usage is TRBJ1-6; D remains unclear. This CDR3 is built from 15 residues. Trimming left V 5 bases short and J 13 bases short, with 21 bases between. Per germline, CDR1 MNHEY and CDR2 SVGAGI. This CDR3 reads CASSPQRGGVYPLHF. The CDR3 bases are TGTGCCAGCAGTCCCCAACGAGGTGGGGTCTACCCCCTCCACTTT.

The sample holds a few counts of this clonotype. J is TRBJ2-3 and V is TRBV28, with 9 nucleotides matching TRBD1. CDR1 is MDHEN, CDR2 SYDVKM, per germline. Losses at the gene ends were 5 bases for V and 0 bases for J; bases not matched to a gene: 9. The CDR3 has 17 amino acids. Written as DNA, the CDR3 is TGTGCCAGCAGTCCGGGACAGGGAACCTATAGCACAGATACGCAGTATTTT. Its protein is CASSPGQGTYSTDTQYF.

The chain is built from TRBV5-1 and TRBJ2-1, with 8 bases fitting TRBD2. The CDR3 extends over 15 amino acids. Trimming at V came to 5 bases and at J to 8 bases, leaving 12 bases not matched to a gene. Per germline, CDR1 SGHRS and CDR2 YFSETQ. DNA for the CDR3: TGCGCCAGCAGGTCAGGGACTAGAGGGGCATATGAGCAGTTCTTC. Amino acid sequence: CASRSGTRGAYEQFF.

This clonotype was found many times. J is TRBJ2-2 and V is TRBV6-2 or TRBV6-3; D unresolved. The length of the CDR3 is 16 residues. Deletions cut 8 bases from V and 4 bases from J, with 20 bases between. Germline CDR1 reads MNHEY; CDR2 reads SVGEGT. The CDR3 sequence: CASSLFGPPLTGELFF. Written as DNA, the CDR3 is TGTGCCAGCTCTTTGTTTGGGCCTCCCCTCACCGGGGAGCTGTTTTTT.

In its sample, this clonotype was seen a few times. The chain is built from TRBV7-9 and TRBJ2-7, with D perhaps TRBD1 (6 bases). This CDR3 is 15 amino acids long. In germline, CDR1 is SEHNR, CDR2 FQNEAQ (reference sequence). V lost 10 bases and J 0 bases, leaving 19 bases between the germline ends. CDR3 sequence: CATARSGQYSYEQYF. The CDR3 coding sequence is TGTGCCACCGCGCGAAGCGGACAGTACTCCTACGAGCAGTACTTC.

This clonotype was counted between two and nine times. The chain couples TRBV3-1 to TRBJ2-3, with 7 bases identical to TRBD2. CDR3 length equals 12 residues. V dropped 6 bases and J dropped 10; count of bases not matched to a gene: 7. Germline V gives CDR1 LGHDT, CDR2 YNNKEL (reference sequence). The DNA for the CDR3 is TGTGCCAGCAGTCAGCGGGGAATGGCGCAGTATTTT. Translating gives CASSQRGMAQYF.

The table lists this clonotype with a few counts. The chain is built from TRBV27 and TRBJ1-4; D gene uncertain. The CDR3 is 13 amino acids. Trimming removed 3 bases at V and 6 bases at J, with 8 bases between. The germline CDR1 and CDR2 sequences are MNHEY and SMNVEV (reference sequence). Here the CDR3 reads CASSLIRDEKLFF. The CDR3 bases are TGTGCCAGCAGTTTGATACGTGATGAAAAACTGTTTTTT.

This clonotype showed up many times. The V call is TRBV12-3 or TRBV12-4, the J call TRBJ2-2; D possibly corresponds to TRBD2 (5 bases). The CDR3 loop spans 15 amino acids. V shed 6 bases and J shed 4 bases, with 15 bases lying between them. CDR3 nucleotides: TGTGCCAGCAGCCCGACGTCGGGGAGCACCGGGGAGCTGTTTTTT. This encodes CASSPTSGSTGELFF.